The 10 T cell receptor beta chains below come from one sample, sequenced in a study of shared clonotypes between healthy human individuals. TCRdb's table, derived via immunoSEQ multiplex PCR, lists solely in-frame clones and lacks some. Here the sample spans more than 2 million clones, approximately 95% being singletons. CD45RO-negative, CCR7-selected cells formed the naive CD8 fraction, which excluded terminally differentiated effector memory CD45RA+ cells. Sequencing used naive CD8+ T cells sorted from blood. The receptors derive from a man aged 18 to 35 in good health.

V and J are TRBV6-5 and TRBJ2-3; weak D call: TRBD2 (6 bases). V was trimmed by 2 bases and J by 10 bases, leaving 16 bases between them. The CDR3 has 14 amino acids. Per the germline V gene, CDR1 is MNHEY and CDR2 is SVGAGI. CDR3: CASSYGYGGEAQYF. CDR3 DNA sequence: TGTGCCAGCAGTTACGGGTACGGAGGGGAGGCGCAGTATTTT.

This chain connects TRBV6-1 to TRBJ2-1; TRBD1 matches 7 bases. From germline, CDR1 is MNHNS and CDR2 SASEGT. J lost 6 bases, V lost 5 bases, and 4 bases had no gene match. The CDR3 is 13 residues long. CDR3 sequence (DNA): TGTGCCAGCAGTCAAACAGGGGTCAATGAGCAGTTCTTC. It yields the protein CASSQTGVNEQFF.

This chain links TRBV5-6 with TRBJ2-5, with D maybe TRBD2 (5 bases). The closer fit of TRBJ2-7 to the DNA end suggests the J call may be wrong. Per germline, CDR1 SGHDT and CDR2 YYEEEE. CDR3 length: 12 amino acids. The CDR3 reads CASSSDLYEQYF. CDR3 DNA sequence: TGTGCCAGCAGCTCGGACTTGTACGAGCAGTACTTC.

The rearrangement uses TRBV4-2 and TRBJ2-5; 7 bases are shared with TRBD1. Germline CDR1 LGHNA, CDR2 YNFKEQ. Trimming cost V 2 bases and J 4 bases; bases outside gene matches: 7. The CDR3 covers 15 residues. The DNA of the CDR3 is TGTGCCAGCAGCCAATCGACAGGGTGGGGAGAGACCCAGTACTTC. Amino acids: CASSQSTGWGETQYF.

V is TRBV2 and J is TRBJ1-2; a possible D gene is TRBD1 (5 bases). The CDR3 consists of 13 residues. Germline V gene data show CDR1 as SNHLY and CDR2 as FYNNEI. V lost 1 base and J lost 3, with 6 bases in between. The CDR3 DNA is TGTGCCAGCAGTGAAGGGGGGTACTATGGCTACACCTTC. Encoded protein: CASSEGGYYGYTF.

V gene TRBV25-1 combines with J gene TRBJ2-3; TRBD1 is a possible D gene (6 bases). Germline loops: CDR1 MGHDK, CDR2 SYGVNS. Trimming pared 10 bases from V and 2 bases from J, leaving 10 bases between. The CDR3 contains 12 residues. The CDR3: CATGQFTDTQYF. CDR3 sequence (DNA): TGTGCCACCGGACAGTTCACAGATACGCAGTATTTT.

The chain combines TRBV19 with TRBJ2-7; TRBD2 might be the D (6 bases). This CDR3 is 13 amino acids long. The germline gives CDR1 LNHDA, CDR2 SQIVND (reference sequence). Trimming took 11 bases from V and 3 from J, leaving 17 bases between them. The CDR3 loop is CASQPGEGYEQYF. The CDR3 nucleotides are TGTGCCTCCCAACCGGGGGAAGGCTACGAGCAGTACTTC.

The chain carries TRBV5-1 and TRBJ2-7; a possible D gene is TRBD2 (5 bases). The CDR3 sequence is 14 residues long. V was pared by 2 bases and J by 5 bases, with 14 bases between. Germline-derived CDR1 and CDR2 are SGHRS and YFSETQ. The CDR3 spells CASSFSTWGDEQYF. The CDR3 DNA reads TGCGCCAGCAGCTTCAGTACTTGGGGAGACGAGCAGTACTTC.

The chain uses TRBV7-8 and TRBJ1-5; TRBD1 is a possible D gene (5 bases). CDR1 SGHVS and CDR2 FQNEAQ come from the germline V gene. V was pared by 1 base and J by 7 bases, with 11 bases between. The CDR3 is 14 residues long. The CDR3 protein is CASSLGLGGQPQHF. The CDR3 region has the DNA TGTGCCAGCAGCTTAGGGTTGGGGGGACAGCCCCAGCATTTT.

For this clone: This same CDR3 is encoded by further DNA sequences in the sample. The chain links TRBV6-5 to TRBJ1-2; D might be TRBD1 (6 bases). The CDR3 is 14 amino acids. The V gene's germline CDR1 is MNHEY and CDR2 SVGAGI. V was pared by 0 bases and J by 4 bases, with 9 bases between. CDR3 coding DNA: TGTGCCAGCAGTTACTCCCAGGGGTCCTATGGCTACACCTTC. The encoded protein is CASSYSQGSYGYTF.